This T cell receptor beta chain was documented in a study of PD-1 blockade in classical Hodgkin lymphoma. Points from the study as a whole: Patients with a complete response exhibited baseline diversity comparable to newly diagnosed patients. When nivolumab was started under 1 year after ASCT, patients were excluded. Newly diagnosed patients reportedly had lower baseline TCR diversity than healthy donors.

The data were produced by immunoSEQ multiplex PCR, yet TCRdb's version contains in-frame clones alone and is incomplete. The sample holds 50,000 to 65,000 clones, around nine tenths seen once. As concerns this clone: What it binds is unknown.

Germline V gives CDR1 SGHRS, CDR2 YFSETQ. The CDR3 totals 16 residues. Trimming removed 2 bases from V and 6 bases from J; junction bases left unmatched: 6. Stated time point: cycle 4 day 1 (C4D1), after 6 weeks of nivolumab. Every single patient, without exception, relapsed after autologous stem cell transplantation, and brentuximab vedotin exposure varied. Complete response, partial response or progressive disease made up the best responses. The sample in question was peripheral blood mononuclear cells (PBMCs), obtained before the fourth cycle of nivolumab. The clonotype was recovered from a human donor with classical Hodgkin lymphoma. The chain links TRBV5-1 to TRBJ2-1; 12 bases are a match to TRBD2. The CDR3 protein is CASSFSTSGGSNEQFF. DNA of the CDR3: TGCGCCAGCAGCTTCTCGACTAGCGGGGGATCCAATGAGCAGTTCTTC.